What follows is one TCR beta chain and its context. Its antigen is unidentified. These data originate in a study of blood T cells in healthy people across ages. In the study overall: Template switching picked up about one barcoded beta molecule for each two T cells. Study-wide findings and caveats: Higher diversity and more naive CD4+ cells were features of long-lived donors, compared to aged donors. Diversity of TCR beta per million T cells declined in a roughly linear way with age.

In germline, CDR1 is LNHNV, CDR2 YYDKDF (reference sequence). The V and J ends lost 0 bases and 4 bases respectively, with 15 bases between them. The CDR3 totals 16 residues. The second PCR ran about 7 to 12 cycles with a sample-barcoded 5' primer and J-beta primers. Every molecule of cDNA carried a tag from a template-switch adaptor with 12 random nucleotides. TCRdb redid the calling of the 5' RACE reads with MiXCR, one entry per CDR3 protein. The sample lists some 920,000 distinct CDR3 sequences; 51% were seen once. The sequenced sample was blood. This TCR derives from a woman aged 60-75 years in good health. The V call is TRBV15, the J call TRBJ2-5; no clear D gene. CDR3 residues: CATSRDLVLALETQYF. CDR3 nucleotides: TGTGCCACCAGCAGAGATCTTGTATTGGCCTTAGAGACCCAGTACTTC.